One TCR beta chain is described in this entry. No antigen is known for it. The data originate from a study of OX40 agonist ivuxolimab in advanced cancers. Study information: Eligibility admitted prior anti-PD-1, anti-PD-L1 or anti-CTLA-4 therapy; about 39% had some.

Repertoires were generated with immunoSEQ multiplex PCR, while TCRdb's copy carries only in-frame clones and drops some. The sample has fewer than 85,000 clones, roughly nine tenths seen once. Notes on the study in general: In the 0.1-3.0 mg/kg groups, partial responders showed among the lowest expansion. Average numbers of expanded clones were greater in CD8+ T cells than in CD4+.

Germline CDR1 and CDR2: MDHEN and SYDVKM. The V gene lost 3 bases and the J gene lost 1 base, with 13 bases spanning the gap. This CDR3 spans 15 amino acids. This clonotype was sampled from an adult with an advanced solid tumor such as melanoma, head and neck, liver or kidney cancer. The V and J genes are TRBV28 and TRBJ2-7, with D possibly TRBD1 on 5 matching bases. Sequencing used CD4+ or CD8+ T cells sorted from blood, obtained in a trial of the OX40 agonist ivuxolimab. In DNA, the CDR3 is TGTGCCAGCAGTTTCTCCTCGGACAATTCCTACGAGCAGTACTTC. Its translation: CASSFSSDNSYEQYF. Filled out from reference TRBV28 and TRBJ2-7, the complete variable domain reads DVKVTQSSRYLVKRTGEKVFLECVQDMDHENMFWYRQDPGLGLRLIYFSYDVKMKEKGDIPEGYSVSREKKERFSLILESASTNQTSMYLCASSFSSDNSYEQYFGPGTRLTVT.